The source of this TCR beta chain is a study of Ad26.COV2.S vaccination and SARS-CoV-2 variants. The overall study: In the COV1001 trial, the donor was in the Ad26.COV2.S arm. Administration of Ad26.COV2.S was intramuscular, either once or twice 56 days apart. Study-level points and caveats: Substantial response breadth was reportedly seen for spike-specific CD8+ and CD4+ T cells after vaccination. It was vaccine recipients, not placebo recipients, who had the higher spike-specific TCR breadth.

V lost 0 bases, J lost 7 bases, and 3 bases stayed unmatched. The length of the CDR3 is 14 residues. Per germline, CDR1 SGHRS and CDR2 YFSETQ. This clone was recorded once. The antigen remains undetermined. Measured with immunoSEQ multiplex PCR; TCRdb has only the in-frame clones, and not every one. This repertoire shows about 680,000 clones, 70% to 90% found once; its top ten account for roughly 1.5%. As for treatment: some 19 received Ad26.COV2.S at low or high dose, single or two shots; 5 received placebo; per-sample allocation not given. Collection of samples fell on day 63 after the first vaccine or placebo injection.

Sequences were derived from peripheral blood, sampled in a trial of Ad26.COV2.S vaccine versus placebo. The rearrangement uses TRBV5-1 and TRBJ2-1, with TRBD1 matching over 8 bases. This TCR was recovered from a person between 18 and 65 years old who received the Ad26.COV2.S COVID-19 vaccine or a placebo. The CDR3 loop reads CASSLEGTGNEQFF. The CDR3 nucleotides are TGCGCCAGCAGCTTGGAAGGGACAGGTAATGAGCAGTTCTTC.